A single sample gave rise to the 7 T cell receptor beta chains below, sequenced in a study of cytomegalovirus exposure and HLA in healthy donors. Vbeta (60) and Jbeta (13) primers were used in the PCR. Libraries were prepared by immunoSEQ multiplex PCR; TCRdb keeps only in-frame clonotypes and omits some of them. The sample has 100,000 to 150,000 clones; around two thirds are singletons. The sequenced sample was PBMCs. These receptor sequences come from a human donor in good health.

A note on this clone: The CDR3 does not end in the conserved phenylalanine or tryptophan, so this is likely a read error. The V and J genes are TRBV6-5 and TRBJ1-3; the D is unclear. CDR1 and CDR2 (germline): MNHEY, SVGAGI. The CDR3 totals 16 residues. Trimming shortened V by 2 bases and J by 0 bases, and 11 bases separated the two germline ends. In DNA, the CDR3 is TGTGCCAGCAGTTACAAGGGAGACTTCTCTGGAAACACCATATATCTT. Protein product: CASSYKGDFSGNTIYL.

The chain is built from TRBV19 and TRBJ2-3; 11 bases map to TRBD2. CDR3 length: 14 amino acids. V was clipped by 9 bases and J by 1 base; unmatched bases: 3. Germline V gene data show CDR1 as LNHDA and CDR2 as SQIVND (reference sequence). Written as DNA, the CDR3 is TGTGCCAGCGCGGGACTAGCGGGCACAGATACGCAGTATTTT. Encoded protein: CASAGLAGTDTQYF.

In the case of this clone: Distinct nucleotide sequences in the sample also encode this CDR3. The chain has TRBV9 and TRBJ1-2; TRBD1 aligns across 10 bases. From germline, CDR1 is SGDLS and CDR2 YYNGEE. V shed 0 bases and J 5 bases; nucleotides not matched to a gene: 1. There are 14 residues in the CDR3. CDR3 amino acids: CASSVGTGGYGYTF. CDR3 coding DNA: TGTGCCAGCAGCGTAGGGACAGGGGGGTATGGCTACACCTTC.

The rearrangement joins TRBV7-2 to TRBJ2-5; 10 bases fit TRBD2. Germline V gives CDR1 SGHTA, CDR2 FQGNSA. Trimming cost V 7 bases and J 5 bases; bases outside gene matches: 16. This CDR3 region has 17 residues. CDR3 nucleotides: TGTGCCAGCACCCCATGGGCTAGCGGGAGTAATGGGGAGACCCAGTACTTC. Amino acids: CASTPWASGSNGETQYF.

This clone was recorded only once. The chain couples TRBV6-5 to TRBJ2-5; D might be TRBD1 (5 bases). The J call may be in error: the DNA end matches TRBJ2-7 better. This CDR3 has 14 residues. Germline loops: CDR1 MNHEY, CDR2 SVGAGI. As DNA, the CDR3 is TGTGCCAGCAGTTACTCTGGGGCAGTCTACGAGCAGTACTTC. This gives the protein CASSYSGAVYEQYF.

The J gene is TRBJ2-2, the V gene TRBV7-6; D not certain. The length of the CDR3 is 15 residues. The germline gives CDR1 SGHVS, CDR2 FNYEAQ. V was shortened by 1 base and J by 2 bases, with 8 bases between the two germline ends. The CDR3 region has the DNA TGTGCCAGCAGCTTAGGGGCAGGAAACACCGGGGAGCTGTTTTTT. Protein product: CASSLGAGNTGELFF.

The table lists this clone with a count of one. At one end, the junction sequence differs from germline, possibly due to a read error. The chain joins TRBV7-9 to TRBJ1-6; D not resolved. The CDR3 extends over 15 amino acids. Germline CDR1 SEHNR, CDR2 FQNEAQ (reference sequence). Here the CDR3 DNA reads TGTTCCAGCAGCTTAGCCCAGAATTATAATTCACCCCTCCACTTT. Amino acids: CSSSLAQNYNSPLHF.